Listed below are T cell receptor beta chains from one sample, sequenced in a study of PD-1 blockade in mismatch repair-deficient tumors. Sequencing was performed with immunoSEQ multiplex PCR; in TCRdb, only in-frame clones are kept and a portion is missing. Of over 30,000 clones detected, 65% to 85% appear once; the ten largest clones hold 3% to 3.5%. The starting material was PBMCs, obtained less than 7 weeks after starting pembrolizumab. All receptors come from an adult with mismatch repair-deficient cancer. Each CDR3 is given with its conserved first and last residue. Fields, in order: J gene, V gene, clone size, D gene, CDR3 protein, CDR3 DNA. The D gene is left open where the match is weak. Rows may omit the clone size; those that give it use once, few, many or a size class.

j_gene: TRBJ2-5
v_gene: TRBV28
abundance: .
d_gene: TRBD2
CDR3aa: CASSRLAAYQETQYF
CDR3nt: TGTGCCAGCAGTCGACTAGCGGCGTACCAAGAGACCCAGTACTTC

j_gene: TRBJ2-7
v_gene: TRBV30
abundance: .
d_gene: .
CDR3aa: CAWKKEGSLPYEQYF
CDR3nt: TGTGCCTGGAAGAAGGAGGGGTCCCTTCCCTACGAGCAGTACTTC

j_gene: TRBJ2-5
v_gene: TRBV4-1
abundance: .
d_gene: .
CDR3aa: CASSQVARNQETQYF
CDR3nt: TGCGCCAGCAGCCAGGTAGCGCGAAACCAAGAGACCCAGTACTTC

j_gene: TRBJ2-3
v_gene: TRBV2
abundance: .
d_gene: TRBD1
CDR3aa: CASSAQGDAQYF
CDR3nt: TGTGCCAGCAGTGCCCAGGGGGATGCGCAGTATTTT

j_gene: TRBJ1-5
v_gene: TRBV18
abundance: .
d_gene: .
CDR3aa: CASSRAGGQGNQPQHF
CDR3nt: TGTGCCAGCTCACGCGCCGGGGGGCAAGGCAATCAGCCCCAGCATTTT

j_gene: TRBJ2-1
v_gene: TRBV21-1
abundance: .
d_gene: .
CDR3aa: CASSKRRKNNEQFF
CDR3nt: TGTGCCAGCAGCAAGAGGAGGAAAAACAATGAGCAGTTCTTC

j_gene: TRBJ1-1
v_gene: TRBV12-5
abundance: .
d_gene: TRBD1
CDR3aa: CASGYLLRTGENTEAFF
CDR3nt: TGTGCTAGTGGGTACCTCCTTCGGACAGGGGAGAACACTGAAGCTTTCTTT

j_gene: TRBJ1-2
v_gene: TRBV19
abundance: .
d_gene: .
CDR3aa: CASSIGGQANYGYTF
CDR3nt: TGTGCCAGTAGTATAGGGGGCCAAGCTAACTATGGCTACACCTTC

j_gene: TRBJ1-6
v_gene: TRBV28
abundance: few
d_gene: TRBD1
CDR3aa: CASSSQQGLGSPLHF
CDR3nt: TGTGCCAGCAGTTCGCAACAGGGGTTAGGTTCACCCCTCCACTTT

j_gene: TRBJ2-5
v_gene: TRBV7-8
abundance: .
d_gene: TRBD2
CDR3aa: CASSFGLAGGQETQYF
CDR3nt: TGTGCCAGCAGCTTCGGACTAGCGGGGGGCCAAGAGACCCAGTACTTC

j_gene: TRBJ2-2
v_gene: TRBV7-9
abundance: .
d_gene: TRBD1
CDR3aa: CASNLAWDRVTNTGELFF
CDR3nt: TGTGCCAGCAACCTAGCTTGGGACAGGGTAACGAACACCGGGGAGCTGTTTTTT

j_gene: TRBJ1-4
v_gene: TRBV25-1
abundance: .
d_gene: TRBD1
CDR3aa: CASSEYTGGRDEKLFF
CDR3nt: TGTGCCAGCAGTGAATATACAGGGGGCAGGGATGAAAAACTGTTTTTT

j_gene: TRBJ2-7
v_gene: TRBV9
abundance: .
d_gene: TRBD2
CDR3aa: CASSDSKRTSRNSYYEQYF
CDR3nt: TGTGCCAGCAGCGACTCCAAACGGACTAGCAGAAATTCTTACTACGAGCAGTACTTC

j_gene: TRBJ2-7
v_gene: TRBV28
abundance: .
d_gene: .
CDR3aa: CASSSRQVDLSYEQYF
CDR3nt: TGTGCCAGCAGTTCCCGACAGGTTGACCTTTCCTACGAGCAGTACTTC

j_gene: TRBJ1-1
v_gene: TRBV28
abundance: .
d_gene: .
CDR3aa: CASSSRPGYAFF
CDR3nt: TGTGCCAGCAGTTCCCGACCAGGGTACGCTTTCTTT

j_gene: TRBJ1-2
v_gene: TRBV5-5
abundance: .
d_gene: .
CDR3aa: CASSLGQILNYGYTF
CDR3nt: TGTGCCAGCAGCTTGGGACAGATACTTAACTATGGCTACACCTTC

j_gene: TRBJ2-2
v_gene: TRBV5-1
abundance: .
d_gene: TRBD1
CDR3aa: CASSFPGQGTGELFF
CDR3nt: TGCGCCAGCAGCTTTCCGGGACAGGGGACCGGGGAGCTGTTTTTT

j_gene: TRBJ2-3
v_gene: TRBV10-1
abundance: .
d_gene: .
CDR3aa: CASSADYTDTQYF
CDR3nt: TGCGCCAGCAGTGCTGACTACACAGATACGCAGTATTTT

j_gene: TRBJ2-7
v_gene: TRBV5-6
abundance: .
d_gene: TRBD2
CDR3aa: CASRRREDEQYF
CDR3nt: TGTGCCAGCAGAAGGCGGGAGGACGAGCAGTACTTC

j_gene: TRBJ2-1
v_gene: TRBV12-5
abundance: .
d_gene: TRBD2
CDR3aa: CASGSPSGRLDNEQFF
CDR3nt: TGTGCTAGTGGTTCCCCTAGCGGGAGGCTTGACAATGAGCAGTTCTTC

j_gene: TRBJ2-5
v_gene: TRBV28
abundance: once
d_gene: .
CDR3aa: CASSLSGGAGKETQYF
CDR3nt: TGTGCCAGCAGTTTATCTGGGGGCGCTGGGAAAGAGACCCAGTACTTC

j_gene: TRBJ2-3
v_gene: TRBV18
abundance: once
d_gene: TRBD1
CDR3aa: CASSTGQGGTDTQYF
CDR3nt: TGTGCCAGCTCAACAGGACAGGGTGGGACAGATACGCAGTATTTT

j_gene: TRBJ2-1
v_gene: TRBV11-2
abundance: .
d_gene: TRBD2
CDR3aa: CASSLASGRYNEQFF
CDR3nt: TGTGCCAGCAGCTTAGCTAGCGGGAGGTATAATGAGCAGTTCTTC

j_gene: TRBJ1-2
v_gene: TRBV7-9
abundance: .
d_gene: .
CDR3aa: CASSFDTANYGYTF
CDR3nt: TGTGCCAGCAGCTTCGATACAGCTAACTATGGCTACACCTTC

j_gene: TRBJ2-7
v_gene: TRBV11-2
abundance: .
d_gene: .
CDR3aa: CASSLGPDSSYEQYF
CDR3nt: TGTGCCAGCAGCTTAGGCCCCGACAGCTCCTACGAGCAGTACTTC

j_gene: TRBJ2-1
v_gene: TRBV7-3
abundance: .
d_gene: TRBD2
CDR3aa: CASSSTSSFSGRTNEQFF
CDR3nt: TGTGCCAGCAGCTCAACTTCCTCTTTTAGCGGGAGGACCAATGAGCAGTTCTTC

j_gene: TRBJ1-4
v_gene: TRBV6-1
abundance: .
d_gene: TRBD1
CDR3aa: CANTGGTNEKLFF
CDR3nt: TGTGCCAACACAGGGGGAACTAATGAAAAACTGTTTTTT

j_gene: TRBJ2-1
v_gene: TRBV19
abundance: .
d_gene: TRBD1
CDR3aa: CASMPDRGWVNEQFF
CDR3nt: TGTGCCAGTATGCCCGACAGGGGGTGGGTCAATGAGCAGTTCTTC

j_gene: TRBJ2-5
v_gene: TRBV2
abundance: .
d_gene: TRBD1
CDR3aa: CASRATGDPQYF
CDR3nt: TGTGCCAGCAGAGCAACAGGGGATCCGCAGTACTTC

j_gene: TRBJ2-7
v_gene: TRBV10-2
abundance: .
d_gene: TRBD1
CDR3aa: CASSPSRTGSYEQYF
CDR3nt: TGCGCCAGCAGTCCCTCTCGGACAGGCTCCTACGAGCAGTACTTC

j_gene: TRBJ1-2
v_gene: TRBV30
abundance: .
d_gene: .
CDR3aa: CAWSPAGESGYTF
CDR3nt: TGTGCCTGGAGTCCAGCAGGGGAGAGTGGCTACACCTTC

j_gene: TRBJ2-1
v_gene: TRBV27
abundance: .
d_gene: TRBD2
CDR3aa: CASSGRASYNEQFF
CDR3nt: TGTGCCAGCAGCGGGAGGGCCTCCTACAATGAGCAGTTCTTC

j_gene: TRBJ2-1
v_gene: TRBV9
abundance: .
d_gene: TRBD2
CDR3aa: CASSATSGLYNEQFF
CDR3nt: TGTGCCAGCAGCGCGACTAGCGGATTATACAATGAGCAGTTCTTC

j_gene: TRBJ1-4
v_gene: TRBV5-1
abundance: .
d_gene: .
CDR3aa: CASSLGGDEAEKLFF
CDR3nt: TGCGCCAGCAGCTTGGGGGGGGACGAAGCTGAAAAACTGTTTTTT

j_gene: TRBJ1-2
v_gene: TRBV9
abundance: .
d_gene: .
CDR3aa: CASSVGPRGSPNYGYTF
CDR3nt: TGTGCCAGCAGCGTAGGGCCGCGGGGATCCCCTAACTATGGCTACACCTTC